Listed below are T cell receptor beta chains from one sample, sequenced in a study of T-cell reconstitution after alpha-beta-depleted transplantation in children. TCRdb itself ran the PCR reads through MiXCR, one entry per CDR3 protein. The table records 600,000 to 700,000 distinct CDR3 sequences, roughly 17% of them present only once. Material: PBMCs from the stem cell graft donor, obtained from the stem cell graft. All receptors derive from a human donor who donated a stem cell graft to a child with acute myeloid leukemia. CDR3s include the opening cysteine and the closing phenylalanine or tryptophan. The D gene is left open where the match is weak. Clone size is not always given. Where it is, it says once, few, many or a class for expanded clones.

D gene: TRBD1
J gene: TRBJ2-5
V gene: TRBV20-1
clone size: many
CDR3 DNA: TGCAGTGCTCGGACAGGGTGGGACCAAGAGACCCAGTACTTC
CDR3 protein: CSARTGWDQETQYF

D gene: TRBD2
J gene: TRBJ2-3
V gene: TRBV6-2/TRBV6-3
clone size: .
CDR3 DNA: TGTGCCAGCAGTTACCGCAGCGGGGGGGCAGATACGCAGTATTTT
CDR3 protein: CASSYRSGGADTQYF

D gene: .
J gene: TRBJ1-4
V gene: TRBV7-9
clone size: .
CDR3 DNA: TGTGCCAGCAGCGACGCTGGGGGAACTAATGAAAAACTGTTTTTT
CDR3 protein: CASSDAGGTNEKLFF

D gene: .
J gene: TRBJ2-3
V gene: TRBV25-1
clone size: many
CDR3 DNA: TGTGCCAGCAAGGACCAGGGGACAGATACGCAGTATTTT
CDR3 protein: CASKDQGTDTQYF

D gene: TRBD1
J gene: TRBJ1-2
V gene: TRBV10-3
clone size: .
CDR3 DNA: TGTGCCATCAGTGAGTTTACAGGGGACTATGGCTACACCTTC
CDR3 protein: CAISEFTGDYGYTF

D gene: .
J gene: TRBJ2-3
V gene: TRBV24-1
clone size: .
CDR3 DNA: TGTGCCACCAGCGCCCGGGGCCGGCCAGATACGCAGTATTTT
CDR3 protein: CATSARGRPDTQYF

D gene: .
J gene: TRBJ1-1
V gene: TRBV7-2
clone size: few
CDR3 DNA: TGTGCCAGCAGCTTAAGCCCGGGGGCGAGAACTGAAGCTTTCTTT
CDR3 protein: CASSLSPGARTEAFF

D gene: TRBD1
J gene: TRBJ1-1
V gene: TRBV12-3/TRBV12-4
clone size: many
CDR3 DNA: TGTGCCAGCAGTCGGACAGGGGGATGGAACACTGAAGCTTTCTTT
CDR3 protein: CASSRTGGWNTEAFF

D gene: .
J gene: TRBJ1-6
V gene: TRBV4-1
clone size: few
CDR3 DNA: TGCGCCAGCAGCCAGAGTCTCGGACCACCCCTCCACTTT
CDR3 protein: CASSQSLGPPLHF

D gene: TRBD2
J gene: TRBJ2-1
V gene: TRBV11-2
clone size: once
CDR3 DNA: TGTGCCAGCAGCTTAGGGCGGGGGGCCCCTGAGCAGTTCTTC
CDR3 protein: CASSLGRGAPEQFF

D gene: .
J gene: TRBJ2-1
V gene: TRBV7-2
clone size: few
CDR3 DNA: TGTGCCAGCAGCTCGGGCAGGGTACTCGCCTACAATGAGCAGTTCTTC
CDR3 protein: CASSSGRVLAYNEQFF

D gene: .
J gene: TRBJ1-2
V gene: TRBV10-3
clone size: many
CDR3 DNA: TGTGCCATCAGTGGTCGGGATCTTGGCTACACCTTC
CDR3 protein: CAISGRDLGYTF

D gene: .
J gene: TRBJ1-5
V gene: TRBV20-1
clone size: many
CDR3 DNA: TGCAGTGCTAGCCTCGGGGTGGTCAATCAGCCCCAGCATTTT
CDR3 protein: CSASLGVVNQPQHF

D gene: .
J gene: TRBJ2-2
V gene: TRBV10-1
clone size: many
CDR3 DNA: TGCGCCAGCAGTGGATTGTCACTAAGCACCGGGGAGCTGTTTTTT
CDR3 protein: CASSGLSLSTGELFF

D gene: .
J gene: TRBJ2-5
V gene: TRBV7-2
clone size: few
CDR3 DNA: TGTGCCAGCAGCTTAGCGGGGATAGCAGGAGAGACCCAGTACTTC
CDR3 protein: CASSLAGIAGETQYF

D gene: TRBD2
J gene: TRBJ2-3
V gene: TRBV11-3
clone size: .
CDR3 DNA: TGTGCCAGCAGCTTAGATGGGGGACTAGCGGGGAGCACAGATACGCAGTATTTT
CDR3 protein: CASSLDGGLAGSTDTQYF

D gene: .
J gene: TRBJ2-6
V gene: TRBV7-2
clone size: many
CDR3 DNA: TGTGCCAGCAGCTCCCGGTGGGACCGACCCTCTGGGGCCAACGTCCTGACTTTC
CDR3 protein: CASSSRWDRPSGANVLTF

D gene: TRBD2
J gene: TRBJ2-3
V gene: TRBV20-1
clone size: few
CDR3 DNA: TGCAGTGCTACGCCACTAGCGCCTAGCACAGATACGCAGTATTTT
CDR3 protein: CSATPLAPSTDTQYF

D gene: .
J gene: TRBJ2-1
V gene: TRBV9
clone size: many
CDR3 DNA: TGTGCCAGCTCGGCCCAACAGCCTGAGCAGTTCTTC
CDR3 protein: CASSAQQPEQFF

D gene: .
J gene: TRBJ1-4
V gene: TRBV7-2
clone size: many
CDR3 DNA: TGTGCCAGCAGACGGAACATAAATGAAAAACTGTTTTTT
CDR3 protein: CASRRNINEKLFF

D gene: .
J gene: TRBJ1-5
V gene: TRBV20-1
clone size: many
CDR3 DNA: TGCAGTGCTAGGGTTACTGGTGGCAATCAGCCCCAGCATTTT
CDR3 protein: CSARVTGGNQPQHF

D gene: TRBD1
J gene: TRBJ1-5
V gene: TRBV20-1
clone size: few
CDR3 DNA: TGCAGTGCTAGAGCGACAGGGGGGAACAATCAGCCCCAGCATTTT
CDR3 protein: CSARATGGNNQPQHF

D gene: .
J gene: TRBJ2-6
V gene: TRBV7-9
clone size: .
CDR3 DNA: TGTGCCAGCAGCTTAGGGGACAAGGTTGGGGCCAACGTCCTGACTTTC
CDR3 protein: CASSLGDKVGANVLTF

D gene: .
J gene: TRBJ2-1
V gene: TRBV20-1
clone size: many
CDR3 DNA: TGCAGTGCTCACCGCCCCTCCACAGGGGGGGACTACAATGAGCAGTTCTTC
CDR3 protein: CSAHRPSTGGDYNEQFF

D gene: TRBD2
J gene: TRBJ2-1
V gene: TRBV5-1
clone size: .
CDR3 DNA: TGCGCCAGCAGCCTTGGCGGGGGATTTCGGTTCTTC
CDR3 protein: CASSLGGGFRFF

D gene: .
J gene: TRBJ1-5
V gene: TRBV21-1
clone size: .
CDR3 DNA: TGTGCCAGCAGCAAAGCGGTCCAACCGGGACAGGGGCATTATAGCAATCAGCCCCAGCATTTT
CDR3 protein: CASSKAVQPGQGHYSNQPQHF

D gene: TRBD1
J gene: TRBJ2-1
V gene: TRBV20-1
clone size: many
CDR3 DNA: TGCAGTGCTAGAGATCTGCTAGGACAGGGGGCGGGAGGGGGTGAGCAGTTCTTC
CDR3 protein: CSARDLLGQGAGGGEQFF

D gene: .
J gene: TRBJ1-1
V gene: TRBV20-1
clone size: .
CDR3 DNA: TGCAGCCTCCGGGACGCAACCGGCGCGGCTGAAGCTTTCTTT
CDR3 protein: CSLRDATGAAEAFF

D gene: TRBD2
J gene: TRBJ2-1
V gene: TRBV12-3/TRBV12-4
clone size: many
CDR3 DNA: TGTGCCAGCAGTAGACTAGCGGGAGGGAATGAGCAGTTCTTC
CDR3 protein: CASSRLAGGNEQFF

D gene: .
J gene: TRBJ2-2
V gene: TRBV7-2
clone size: few
CDR3 DNA: TGTGCCAGCAGCTTGGCTAGCTCGGCCGGGGAGCTGTTTTTT
CDR3 protein: CASSLASSAGELFF

D gene: .
J gene: TRBJ2-3
V gene: TRBV12-3/TRBV12-4
clone size: .
CDR3 DNA: TGTGCCAGCAGTTTTTTCCCCGCTAGCGGCACAGATACGCAGTATTTT
CDR3 protein: CASSFFPASGTDTQYF

D gene: .
J gene: TRBJ1-2
V gene: TRBV5-6
clone size: .
CDR3 DNA: TGTGCCAGCAGCCCGAGGCTGGCCGGCACGGGTGGAGACTATGGCTACACCTTC
CDR3 protein: CASSPRLAGTGGDYGYTF

D gene: TRBD1
J gene: TRBJ2-7
V gene: TRBV12-3/TRBV12-4
clone size: few
CDR3 DNA: TGTGCCAGCAGCCCCCCGGACAGGGACGAGCACGAGCAGTACTTC
CDR3 protein: CASSPPDRDEHEQYF

D gene: TRBD2
J gene: TRBJ2-1
V gene: TRBV7-8
clone size: .
CDR3 DNA: TGTGCCAGCAGCTTGAATAGCGGGGGGAGGAGCTCCTACAATGAGCAGTTCTTC
CDR3 protein: CASSLNSGGRSSYNEQFF

D gene: TRBD1
J gene: TRBJ2-3
V gene: TRBV5-1
clone size: few
CDR3 DNA: TGCGCCAGCAGCTTGCGGGACAGGCTAACAGATACGCAGTATTTT
CDR3 protein: CASSLRDRLTDTQYF

D gene: TRBD2
J gene: TRBJ2-2
V gene: TRBV7-3
clone size: few
CDR3 DNA: TGTGCCAGCAGCTCTCGGACTAGCGGGGGGCTGAACACCGGGGAGCTGTTTTTT
CDR3 protein: CASSSRTSGGLNTGELFF

D gene: .
J gene: TRBJ1-5
V gene: TRBV10-3
clone size: .
CDR3 DNA: TGTGCCATCAGCCCGGGACCGAGCAATCAGCCCCAGCATTTT
CDR3 protein: CAISPGPSNQPQHF

D gene: .
J gene: TRBJ2-7
V gene: TRBV2
clone size: many
CDR3 DNA: TGTGCCAGCAGATGGGGACAACCCGCTTACGAGCAGTACTTC
CDR3 protein: CASRWGQPAYEQYF

D gene: TRBD1
J gene: TRBJ1-5
V gene: TRBV20-1
clone size: few
CDR3 DNA: TGCAGTGCTAGTAGGGTCAGGGGGGACGACAATCAGCCCCAGCATTTT
CDR3 protein: CSASRVRGDDNQPQHF